These 10 T cell receptor beta chains originate from one sample sequenced in a study of blood T cells in healthy people across ages. Sample-barcoded 5' priming and a J-beta primer mix drove a second PCR of roughly 6 to 12 cycles. A single record per CDR3 protein comes from TCRdb applying MiXCR to the 5' RACE reads. The sample includes approximately 800,000 distinct CDR3 sequences, roughly 40% of them seen just once. The sequencing input was blood. The receptor set was obtained from a man between 18 and 29 years old in good health.

As for this clonotype: A single base separates this from a much larger clone, so it may be a read error. The genes are TRBV12-3 or TRBV12-4 and TRBJ1-2; 7 bases fit TRBD1. The CDR3 is made up of 14 amino acids. The V gene end was trimmed by 5 bases and the J gene end by 8 bases; junction bases not matched to a gene: 11. The CDR3, as DNA: TGTGCCAGCAGTCCCCTAAGGGGGCGGTTGGGCTACACCTTC. Protein: CASSPLRGRLGYTF.

The chain has TRBV20-1 and TRBJ2-3, with 9 nucleotides matching TRBD2. This CDR3 comprises 18 residues. Germline CDR1 reads DFQATT; CDR2 reads SNEGSKA (reference sequence). V was pared by 0 bases and J by 3 bases, with 13 bases of the junction left unmatched. CDR3 amino acids: CSARDAAQRGVHTDTQYF. The CDR3 bases are TGCAGTGCTAGAGATGCAGCCCAGCGGGGGGTGCATACAGATACGCAGTATTTT.

The chain recombines TRBV20-1 with TRBJ1-1; TRBD1 is a possible D gene (5 bases). The germline V gene has CDR1 DFQATT and CDR2 SNEGSKA (reference sequence). The CDR3 is 12 residues long. V lost 6 bases, J lost 1 base, and 9 bases lay in between. CDR3 sequence reads: CSALDRNTEAFF. CDR3 bases: TGCAGTGCCCTCGACAGGAACACTGAAGCTTTCTTT.

The genes are TRBV11-2 and TRBJ1-1; unclear D gene. Per germline, CDR1 SGHAT and CDR2 FQNNGV. This CDR3 has 14 amino acids. V dropped 0 bases and J dropped 10 bases, with 15 bases sitting between them. The CDR3, as DNA: TGTGCCAGCAGCTTAGATCCGGGCGGCGCGGGAGCTTTCTTT. As protein: CASSLDPGGAGAFF.

This clonotype has a handful of counts. The J gene is TRBJ1-2, the V gene TRBV4-3, with D unresolved. The V gene lost 4 bases and the J gene lost 4 bases, with 13 bases spanning the gap. This CDR3 is 14 amino acids long. CDR1 LGHNA and CDR2 YSLEER come from the germline V gene. In nucleotides, the CDR3 is TGCGCCAGCAGCCCCCTGGTGGGGAGCTATGGCTACACCTTC. Its translation: CASSPLVGSYGYTF.

The CDR3 DNA follows: TGTGCCAGCAGCTTATTCGACAACCTGAACACCGGGGAGCTGTTTTTT. Encoded protein: CASSLFDNLNTGELFF. The chain is built from TRBV5-6 and TRBJ2-2; D uncertain. V gave up 2 bases and J gave up 1 base, with 12 bases separating them. Germline CDR1 SGHDT, CDR2 YYEEEE. This CDR3 is 16 amino acids long.

The CDR3 sequence: CASSKEGTGRNEQYF. The CDR3 DNA follows: TGTGCCAGCAGCAAAGAAGGGACAGGGAGAAACGAGCAGTACTTC. V gene TRBV21-1 combines with J gene TRBJ2-7; the table gives TRBD1 as D, unverified against the DNA. TRBV21-1 counts as a pseudogene. The CDR3 is made up of 15 amino acids.

J is TRBJ2-7 and V is TRBV7-9; 14 bases map to TRBD2. Germline assignment: CDR1 SEHNR and CDR2 FQNEAQ (reference sequence). Trimming cost V 4 bases and J 3 bases; bases outside gene matches: 5. This CDR3 contains 16 residues. The CDR3 sequence: CASSYGTSGGYYEQYF. CDR3 DNA sequence: TGTGCCAGCAGCTACGGGACTAGCGGGGGCTACTACGAGCAGTACTTC.

This clonotype was counted a few times. A read error may explain this, as a much larger clone is one base away. V is TRBV7-2 and J is TRBJ2-3, with D possibly being TRBD2 (6 bases). This CDR3 contains 13 residues. CDR1 and CDR2 (germline): SGHTA, FQGNSA. CDR3 sequence (DNA): TGTGTCAGCAGCCAAGGGACTACAGATACGCAGTATTTT. Its translation is CVSSQGTTDTQYF.

This clonotype was counted many times. This chain links TRBV12-3 or TRBV12-4 with TRBJ2-3; unclear D gene. The CDR3 contains 10 residues. Trimming removed 3 bases at V and 11 bases at J, with 6 bases between. Here the CDR3 reads CASSFKEQYF. In DNA form, the CDR3 reads TGTGCCAGCAGTTTTAAGGAGCAGTATTTT.